This T cell receptor (beta chain) came from a study of blood T cell repertoires in COVID-19. The wider study: The United States, Italy and Spain supplied acute and convalescent COVID-19 samples. PBMCs, B-cell-depleted T cells, or T cells were the source of the cDNA or gDNA that made up the material.

This clone came up once. Per the study methods: Using reference gene primer amplification, nucleated cell counts were estimated. TCRdb's copy holds only in-frame clones and misses some; the assay was immunoSEQ multiplex PCR. V, J and clone size reflect that table, while D and trimming were determined from the DNA. Of under 70,000 clones listed, approximately 80% are singletons. CDR3 size: 17 residues. Germline CDR1 is SGHNT and CDR2 is YYREEE (reference sequence). Trimming cost V 0 bases and J 7 bases; bases outside gene matches: 10. J is TRBJ2-1 and V is TRBV5-4; TRBD2 aligns across 10 bases. The sample consisted of peripheral blood. This TCR was recovered from a woman aged 80 or older with acute or convalescent COVID-19. The CDR3 is CASSLEGLAGAGNEQFF. CDR3 sequence (DNA): TGTGCCAGCAGCTTGGAAGGGCTAGCGGGGGCAGGGAATGAGCAGTTCTTC. Combining the CDR3 with reference TRBV5-4 and TRBJ2-1 gives the whole variable domain ETGVTQSPTHLIKTRGQQVTLRCSSQSGHNTVSWYQQALGQGPQFIFQYYREEENGRGNFPPRFSGLQFPNYSSELNVNALELDDSALYLCASSLEGLAGAGNEQFFGPGTRLTVL.